This T cell receptor (beta chain) was found in a study of OX40 agonist ivuxolimab in advanced cancers. Study at large: A partial response was reached by three patients: one with hepatocellular carcinoma and two with cutaneous melanoma.

Regarding the study as a whole: In the 0.1-3.0 mg/kg groups, partial responders showed among the lowest expansion. Normalized expansion of T-cell clones was also low for some nonresponders.

Blood draws occurred at baseline, cycle 4 day 1, and cycle 7 day 1. Produced via immunoSEQ multiplex PCR; TCRdb's table is partial and in-frame only. The sample has 45,000 or so clones; 89% are singletons. V was pared by 0 bases and J by 5 bases, with 6 bases of the junction left unmatched. The CDR3 has 16 residues. Germline V gives CDR1 SGHRS, CDR2 YFSETQ. As concerns this clone: Its target is not known.

The sequencing used CD4+ or CD8+ T cells sorted from blood, collected in a trial of the OX40 agonist ivuxolimab. The chain has TRBV5-1 and TRBJ2-7; 12 bases map to TRBD1. The TCR was taken from an adult with an advanced solid tumor such as melanoma, head and neck, liver or kidney cancer. CDR3 DNA: TGCGCCAGCAGCTTGGTAGGCGGGACAGGGGGCGACGAGCAGTACTTC. Translating gives CASSLVGGTGGDEQYF.